Listed below are T cell receptor beta chains from one sample, sequenced in a study of breast tumors, draining lymph nodes, adjacent tissues. TCRdb analysed the multiplex PCR reads with MiXCR anew, one entry per CDR3 protein. The table has about 270,000 distinct CDR3 sequences, 30% seen once. The sample comprised axillary lymph node tissue. Receptors were obtained from a female donor with breast cancer. Some clones in this sample may be carry-over from other donors' samples. Both conserved end residues are part of each CDR3. Each record gives: D gene, J gene, clone size, V gene, CDR3 protein, CDR3 DNA. The D gene is left open where the match is weak. A row's size may be missing; if present it is once, few, many or a size class.

>TRBD2|TRBJ2-2|-|TRBV25-1
CASSVPSGRSTGELFF
TGTGCCAGCAGTGTACCTAGCGGGAGATCAACCGGGGAGCTGTTTTTT
>-|TRBJ1-2|-|TRBV20-1
CSAPSPGDGYTF
TGCAGTGCCCCTTCCCCAGGGGACGGCTACACCTTC
>TRBD2|TRBJ2-1|-|TRBV6-6
CASSYGRAAGNEQFF
TGTGCCAGCAGTTACGGGAGGGCCGCCGGCAATGAGCAGTTCTTC
>-|TRBJ2-5|many|TRBV20-1
CSARGGKKETQYF
TGCAGTGCTAGAGGCGGCAAAAAAGAGACCCAGTACTTC
>-|TRBJ1-2|many|TRBV11-2
CASSSIASGMGWSYTF
TGTGCCAGCAGCTCCATTGCCTCGGGTATGGGGTGGAGCTACACCTTC
>TRBD1|TRBJ2-7|many|TRBV20-1
CSAQKDRLRYEQYF
TGCAGTGCACAAAAGGACAGGCTCCGCTACGAGCAGTACTTC
>-|TRBJ2-2|many|TRBV7-8
CASSHSRIGELFF
TGTGCCAGCAGCCACAGCAGAATCGGGGAGCTGTTTTTT
>-|TRBJ2-7|many|TRBV7-3
CASSLGPTSNEQYF
TGTGCCAGCAGCTTAGGTCCCACTAGCAACGAGCAGTACTTC
>TRBD2|TRBJ2-7|many|TRBV20-1
CSARPGLAGLYEQYF
TGCAGTGCTAGGCCTGGACTAGCGGGATTATACGAGCAGTACTTC
>-|TRBJ2-7|-|TRBV19
CASSIVGGGYEQYF
TGTGCCAGTAGTATAGTGGGGGGCGGGTACGAGCAGTACTTC
>-|TRBJ2-3|-|TRBV3-1
CASSQESRPTDTQRF
TGTGCCAGCAGCCAAGAATCTAGACCCACAGATACGCAGCGTTTT
>-|TRBJ1-1|few|TRBV9
CASSVGQEGTEAFF
TGTGCCAGCAGCGTAGGGCAGGAGGGAACTGAAGCTTTCTTT
>-|TRBJ1-3|-|TRBV7-6
CASSLGQSRGNTIYF
TGTGCCAGCAGCTTAGGACAGTCGCGGGGAAACACCATATATTTT
>-|TRBJ1-5|-|TRBV19
CASSMGYQETQHF
TGTGCCAGTAGTATGGGGTACCAAGAGACCCAGCATTTT
>TRBD1|TRBJ1-2|many|TRBV2
CASSGQGANYGYTF
TGTGCCAGCAGTGGACAGGGGGCTAACTATGGCTACACCTTC
>-|TRBJ1-2|few|TRBV28
CASSFGGRNYGYTF
TGTGCCAGCAGTTTCGGGGGTAGGAACTATGGCTACACCTTC
>-|TRBJ2-3|many|TRBV7-9
CASSLESASGTDTQYF
TGTGCCAGCAGCTTAGAAAGTGCTAGCGGCACAGATACGCAGTATTTT
>TRBD2|TRBJ2-7|few|TRBV6-2/TRBV6-3
CASSRAGLAETYEQYF
TGTGCCAGCAGCCGAGCCGGACTAGCCGAAACCTACGAGCAGTACTTC
>-|TRBJ1-1|few|TRBV10-3
CAISEGLGMNTEAFF
TGTGCCATCAGTGAGGGTCTGGGAATGAACACTGAAGCTTTCTTT
>-|TRBJ2-3|-|TRBV11-3
CASSRAPYPFTDTQYF
TGTGCCAGCAGCCGAGCTCCCTACCCTTTCACAGATACGCAGTATTTT
>-|TRBJ1-2|-|TRBV11-2
CASSLLAGAGDGYTF
TGTGCCAGCAGCTTACTAGCCGGGGCAGGGGATGGCTACACCTTC